One and the same sample provided the 27 T cell receptor beta chains below, sequenced in a study of blood T cell repertoires in COVID-19. This table comes from immunoSEQ multiplex PCR, and its TCRdb copy is limited to in-frame clones, with some not included. This sample has 200,000 to 250,000 clones, with 85% found just once. The specimen was peripheral blood. These receptors all stem from a man aged 35 to 55 with acute or convalescent COVID-19.

The rearrangement uses TRBV5-1 and TRBJ1-4; TRBD1 matches 7 bases. The CDR3 consists of 15 residues. From germline, CDR1 is SGHRS and CDR2 YFSETQ. The junction had 4 bases not matched to a gene; V was cut back by 2 bases and J by 3 bases. The CDR3 DNA is TGCGCCAGCAGCTTAGAGACAGGGTCTAATGAAAAACTGTTTTTT. Amino acids: CASSLETGSNEKLFF.

The chain joins TRBV10-2 to TRBJ2-3; TRBD2 matches at 10 bases. Germline V gene data show CDR1 as WSHSY and CDR2 as SAAADI. Unmatched junction bases numbered 5, after V lost 8 bases and J lost 3 bases. The length of the CDR3 is 14 residues. The CDR3: CASVTSGATDTQYF. The CDR3 DNA follows: TGCGCCAGCGTAACTAGCGGGGCTACAGATACGCAGTATTTT.

This chain connects TRBV19 to TRBJ1-5; D possibly corresponds to TRBD1 (6 bases). The germline V gene encodes CDR1 LNHDA and CDR2 SQIVND (reference sequence). The germline V and J ends were trimmed by 5 bases and 9 bases, with 26 bases remaining between them. This CDR3 is 17 amino acids long. This chain's CDR3 is CASSPLSKGGPSRPQHF. The DNA for the CDR3 is TGTGCCAGTAGTCCGCTAAGCAAAGGGGGACCTTCGAGGCCCCAGCATTTT.

This sequence joins TRBV2 and TRBJ1-1, with 8 bases aligning to TRBD1. V shed 4 bases and J 1 base; nucleotides not matched to a gene: 2. CDR1 is SNHLY, CDR2 FYNNEI, per germline. The length of the CDR3 is 14 residues. In nucleotides, the CDR3 is TGTGCCAGCAGTGGAGGACAGGGGAACACTGAAGCTTTCTTT. It translates to CASSGGQGNTEAFF.

The chain is built from TRBV9 and TRBJ2-3; tentatively, D is TRBD2 (5 bases). Deletions cut 0 bases from V and 0 bases from J, with 11 bases between. The length of the CDR3 is 16 residues. CDR1 SGDLS and CDR2 YYNGEE come from the germline V gene. The CDR3: CASSVGVTKSTDTQYF. In DNA, the CDR3 is TGTGCCAGCAGCGTAGGGGTGACTAAGAGCACAGATACGCAGTATTTT.

The rearrangement uses TRBV3-1 (or the pseudogene TRBV3-2) and TRBJ2-1; weak D call: TRBD2 (6 bases). The CDR3 has 14 residues. CDR1 and CDR2 from the germline V gene are LGHDT and YNNKEL (reference sequence). Trimming removed 4 bases from V and 7 bases from J, with 14 bases in between. In DNA, the CDR3 is TGTGCCAGCAGCCCCCGGGCAGGGAGGAATGAGCAGTTCTTC. The encoded protein is CASSPRAGRNEQFF.

The chain recombines TRBV4-2 with TRBJ2-7, with 7 nucleotides matching TRBD2. V gave up 0 bases and J gave up 7 bases; unmatched junction bases: 12. The CDR3 runs to 16 residues. Germline CDR1 is LGHNA and CDR2 is YNFKEQ. The CDR3 loop is CASSQERAGAAGEQYF. For the CDR3, the DNA is TGTGCCAGCAGCCAAGAGCGGGCCGGAGCAGCGGGGGAGCAGTACTTC.

In the case of this clone: The sample contains more than one DNA sequence encoding this CDR3. DNA for the CDR3: TGTGCCAGCAGCCAGGACTACAGGGGGCTCACTGAAGCTTTCTTT. This translates into CASSQDYRGLTEAFF. The J gene is TRBJ1-1, the V gene TRBV3-1 (or the pseudogene TRBV3-2); 9 bases map to TRBD1. V lost 3 bases and J lost 4; bases outside the gene matches: 6. This CDR3 contains 15 residues. In germline, CDR1 is LGHDT, CDR2 YNNKEL (reference sequence).

The genes are TRBV10-3 and TRBJ1-1; TRBD1 might be the D (5 bases). The CDR3 has 13 residues. V was cut by 4 bases and J by 7 bases, with 13 bases left in between. CDR1 and CDR2 from the germline V gene are ENHRY and SYGVKD. The CDR3 protein is CAISGGVRDEAFF. The CDR3 nucleotides are TGTGCCATCAGTGGGGGGGTAAGGGATGAAGCTTTCTTT.

CDR3 DNA sequence: TGTGCCAGCAGCTTAACGGCCCCTGCACAGGGCCTCTATGGCTACACCTTC. It translates to CASSLTAPAQGLYGYTF. The rearrangement joins TRBV7-3 to TRBJ1-2; D is possibly TRBD1 (6 bases). Germline CDR1 SGHTA, CDR2 FQGTGA. Trimming stripped 0 bases from V and 4 bases from J, with 18 bases between. The CDR3 is 17 amino acids. Full variable domain (remainder filled in from reference TRBV7-3 and TRBJ1-2): GAGVSQTPSNKVTEKGKYVELRCDPISGHTALYWYRQSLGQGPEFLIYFQGTGAADDSGLPNDRFFAVRPEGSVSTLKIQRTERGDSAVYLCASSLTAPAQGLYGYTFGSGTRLTVV.

This chain uses TRBV29-1 with TRBJ1-2, with TRBD1 identical over 10 bases. CDR1 and CDR2 from the germline V gene are SQVTM and ANQGSEA. This CDR3 comprises 16 residues. Trimming at V came to 3 bases and at J to 4 bases, leaving 11 bases not matched to a gene. Written as DNA, the CDR3 is TGCAGCGTTGATGGGACAGGGGAGAAAGTAAGCTATGGCTACACCTTC. It translates to CSVDGTGEKVSYGYTF.

The CDR3 DNA follows: TGTGCCACCAGCCTAGGACAGACCCTCTCCTACGAGCAGTACTTC. Encoded protein: CATSLGQTLSYEQYF. V is TRBV15 and J is TRBJ2-7; TRBD1 is a possible D gene (6 bases). CDR3 length: 15 amino acids. The germline CDR1 and CDR2 sequences are LNHNV and YYDKDF (reference sequence). Trimming removed 5 bases at V and 0 bases at J, with 14 bases between.

The chain carries TRBV5-1 and TRBJ1-1, with D uncertain. This CDR3 has 14 residues. CDR1 is SGHRS, CDR2 YFSETQ, per germline. Trimming left V 0 bases short and J 4 bases short, with 10 bases between. This chain's CDR3 is CASSLVGVGTEAFF. The CDR3 coding sequence is TGCGCCAGCAGCTTGGTCGGGGTAGGCACTGAAGCTTTCTTT.

The chain combines TRBV6-5 with TRBJ2-1; 10 bases match TRBD2. The CDR3 has 14 amino acids. Germline CDR1 MNHEY, CDR2 SVGAGI. The CDR3 DNA sequence: TGTGCGGCGGGACTAGCGCTTAATTACAATGAGCAGTTCTTC. It yields the protein CAAGLALNYNEQFF.

V usage is TRBV6-1 and J usage is TRBJ1-1; the D is unclear. The CDR3 sequence is 15 residues long. Germline loops: CDR1 MNHNS, CDR2 SASEGT. V was cut by 1 base and J by 2 bases, with 11 bases left in between. This chain's CDR3 is CASSEGNTPNTEAFF. The DNA of the CDR3 is TGTGCCAGCAGTGAAGGCAACACACCAAACACTGAAGCTTTCTTT.

This clone was counted once. This chain uses TRBV21-1 with TRBJ2-1; the D call in the table, TRBD2, was not verified against the DNA. TRBV21-1 is listed as a pseudogene. The CDR3 loop spans 16 amino acids. CDR3 residues: CASSNEGRSSYNEQFF. CDR3 coding DNA: TGTGCCAGCAGCAACGAGGGCCGGAGCTCCTACAATGAGCAGTTCTTC.

The rearrangement joins TRBV15 to TRBJ1-1; the D is unclear. Trimming removed 5 bases from V and 0 bases from J, with 7 bases in between. The germline V gene has CDR1 LNHNV and CDR2 YYDKDF (reference sequence). This CDR3 is 13 amino acids long. The CDR3 loop is CATSDTLNTEAFF. CDR3 nucleotides: TGTGCCACCAGCGACACCCTGAACACTGAAGCTTTCTTT.

This clone was observed a single time. V is TRBV28 and J is TRBJ2-1; no clear D. Per the germline V gene, CDR1 is MDHEN and CDR2 is SYDVKM. The ends were cut back, 1 base at V and 7 bases at J, with 14 bases in the middle. The CDR3 extends over 15 amino acids. For the CDR3, the DNA is TGTGCCAGCAGTTTATACAGTCACCCTGGAAATGAGCAGTTCTTC. Translated, it gives CASSLYSHPGNEQFF.

This sequence joins TRBV28 and TRBJ2-5, with D possibly matching TRBD2 (5 bases). Germline CDR1 reads MDHEN; CDR2 reads SYDVKM. This CDR3 contains 15 residues. Trimming shortened V by 5 bases and J by 8 bases, and 21 bases separated the two germline ends. CDR3 nucleotide sequence: TGTGCCAGCAGTACCAGCCAAATTTTGGGGAGTACCCAGTACTTC. Its protein is CASSTSQILGSTQYF. Full variable domain (remainder filled in from reference TRBV28 and TRBJ2-5): DVKVTQSSRYLVKRTGEKVFLECVQDMDHENMFWYRQDPGLGLRLIYFSYDVKMKEKGDIPEGYSVSREKKERFSLILESASTNQTSMYLCASSTSQILGSTQYFGPGTRLLVL.

The rearrangement links TRBV14 to TRBJ2-1; TRBD1 agrees at 9 bases. The germline V gene encodes CDR1 SGHDN and CDR2 FVKESK. CDR3 size: 16 residues. Losses at the gene ends were 2 bases for V and 3 bases for J; bases not matched to a gene: 5. CDR3 loop: CASSQWTGANYNEQFF. Here the CDR3 DNA reads TGTGCCAGCAGCCAATGGACAGGGGCAAACTACAATGAGCAGTTCTTC. The full variable domain, with the rest looked up from reference TRBV14 and TRBJ2-1, is EAGVTQFPSHSVIEKGQTVTLRCDPISGHDNLYWYRRVMGKEIKFLLHFVKESKQDESGMPNNRFLAERTGGTYSTLKVQPAELEDSGVYFCASSQWTGANYNEQFFGPGTRLTVL.

The V gene is TRBV5-4, the J gene TRBJ2-7; D remains unclear. The CDR3 runs 16 residues. The germline CDR1 and CDR2 sequences are SGHNT and YYREEE (reference sequence). Trimming left V 3 bases short and J 5 bases short, with 21 bases between. This chain's CDR3 is CASSSQSRLLLHEQYF. The CDR3 nucleotides are TGTGCCAGCAGCTCCCAGAGCAGACTCCTGCTACACGAGCAGTACTTC.

This sequence joins TRBV14 and TRBJ2-2, with 8 bases matching TRBD1. Looked up from germline, CDR1 is SGHDN and CDR2 is FVKESK. CDR3 length: 16 amino acids. The junction had 8 bases not matched to a gene; V was cut back by 4 bases and J by 4 bases. The CDR3 DNA sequence: TGTGCCAGCAGCCCCTGGACAGGGTCGGGCACCGGGGAGCTGTTTTTT. It specifies CASSPWTGSGTGELFF.

V is TRBV27 and J is TRBJ1-5, with TRBD1 as a possible D gene (5 bases). With 5 bases removed from V and 6 bases from J, the gap between germline ends came to 20 bases. This CDR3 is 16 amino acids long. CDR1 MNHEY and CDR2 SMNVEV come from the germline V gene (reference sequence). CDR3 sequence: CASSPAGRVETQPQHF. The CDR3 region has the DNA TGTGCCAGCAGTCCGGCAGGGAGGGTGGAGACTCAGCCCCAGCATTTT.

The chain couples TRBV2 to TRBJ1-2, with TRBD1 matching over 10 bases. Germline CDR1 SNHLY, CDR2 FYNNEI. The CDR3 totals 14 residues. This CDR3 reads CTSSIVGQGVGYTF. The CDR3 DNA follows: TGTACAAGCAGTATAGTCGGACAGGGGGTTGGCTACACCTTC.

The chain has TRBV28 and TRBJ2-6; D might be TRBD1 (6 bases). The V and J ends lost 4 bases and 0 bases respectively, with 10 bases between them. The CDR3 consists of 16 residues. Germline CDR1 is MDHEN and CDR2 is SYDVKM. Written as DNA, the CDR3 is TGTGCCAGCAGTTCAACAGGGTCCTCTGGGGCCAACGTCCTGACTTTC. Residues: CASSSTGSSGANVLTF.

The J gene is TRBJ1-2, the V gene TRBV10-3; D perhaps matches TRBD1 (6 bases). CDR1 is ENHRY, CDR2 SYGVKD, per germline. There are 16 residues in the CDR3. V lost 3 bases and J 3 bases, leaving 17 bases between the germline ends. The CDR3 region is CAISEWVGGEDYGYTF. CDR3 nucleotide sequence: TGTGCCATCAGTGAATGGGTTGGGGGCGAGGACTATGGCTACACCTTC.

J is TRBJ2-7 and V is TRBV7-9; 12 bases agree with TRBD2. V was pared by 5 bases and J by 5 bases, with 7 bases of the junction left unmatched. Germline V lookup: CDR1 SEHNR, CDR2 FQNEAQ (reference sequence). The CDR3 covers 15 residues. The CDR3 DNA reads as TGTGCCAGCAGCCCTCTAGCGGGGGGGCTAAACGAGCAGTACTTC. Its protein product is CASSPLAGGLNEQYF.